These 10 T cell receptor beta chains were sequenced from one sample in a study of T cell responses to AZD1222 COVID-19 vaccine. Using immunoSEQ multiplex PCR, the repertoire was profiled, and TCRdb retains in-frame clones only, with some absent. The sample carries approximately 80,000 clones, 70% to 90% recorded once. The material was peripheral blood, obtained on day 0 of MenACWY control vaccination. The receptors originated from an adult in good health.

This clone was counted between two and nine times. This chain's CDR3 is CASSLRQVGGELFF. In DNA form, the CDR3 reads TGTGCCAGCAGCCTACGACAGGTTGGCGGGGAGCTGTTTTTT. The chain has TRBV9 and TRBJ2-2; D may be TRBD1 (6 bases). The CDR3 extends over 14 amino acids. V was clipped by 4 bases and J by 7 bases, with 14 bases between them. The germline V gene has CDR1 SGDLS and CDR2 YYNGEE.

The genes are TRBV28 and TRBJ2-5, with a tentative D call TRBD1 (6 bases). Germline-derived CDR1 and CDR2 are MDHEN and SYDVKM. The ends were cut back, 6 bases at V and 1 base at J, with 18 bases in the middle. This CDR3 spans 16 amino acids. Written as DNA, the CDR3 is TGTGCCAGCAGCTTCCGACCGGGACACCTCCAAGAGACCCAGTACTTC. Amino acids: CASSFRPGHLQETQYF.

The CDR3 here is CASSVTGGLGYTF. Here the CDR3 DNA reads TGTGCCAGCAGCGTAACAGGGGGCCTGGGCTACACCTTC. The V and J genes are TRBV9 and TRBJ1-2; 9 nucleotides align to TRBD1. Losses at the gene ends were 1 base for V and 8 bases for J; bases not matched to a gene: 3. The CDR3 sequence is 13 residues long. The germline gives CDR1 SGDLS, CDR2 YYNGEE.

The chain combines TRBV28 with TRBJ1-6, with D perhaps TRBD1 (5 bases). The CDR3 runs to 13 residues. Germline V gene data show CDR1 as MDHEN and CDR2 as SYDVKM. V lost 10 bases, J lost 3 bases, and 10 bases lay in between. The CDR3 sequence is CAIMGVYNSPLHF. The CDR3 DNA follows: TGTGCCATCATGGGGGTCTATAATTCACCCCTCCACTTT.

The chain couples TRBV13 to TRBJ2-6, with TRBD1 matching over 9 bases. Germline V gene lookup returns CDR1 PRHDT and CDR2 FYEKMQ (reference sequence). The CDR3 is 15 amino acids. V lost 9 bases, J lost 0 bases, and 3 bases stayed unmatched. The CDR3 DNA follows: TGTGCCAGGGGGACAGGGAACTCTGGGGCCAACGTCCTGACTTTC. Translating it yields CARGTGNSGANVLTF.

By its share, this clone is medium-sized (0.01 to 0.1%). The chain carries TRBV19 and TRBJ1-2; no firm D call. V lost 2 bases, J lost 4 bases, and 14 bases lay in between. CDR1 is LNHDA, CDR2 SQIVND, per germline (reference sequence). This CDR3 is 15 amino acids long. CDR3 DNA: TGTGCCAGTAGTATAACCCCCAGCGATTTCTATGGCTACACCTTC. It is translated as CASSITPSDFYGYTF.

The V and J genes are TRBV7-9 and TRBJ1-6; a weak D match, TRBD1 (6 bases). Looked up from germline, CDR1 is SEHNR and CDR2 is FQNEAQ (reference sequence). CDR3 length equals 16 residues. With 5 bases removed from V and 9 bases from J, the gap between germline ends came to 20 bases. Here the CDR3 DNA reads TGTGCCAGCAGCCCACAGGGTAGGGGAGGGTCTTCACCCCTCCACTTT. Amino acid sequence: CASSPQGRGGSSPLHF.

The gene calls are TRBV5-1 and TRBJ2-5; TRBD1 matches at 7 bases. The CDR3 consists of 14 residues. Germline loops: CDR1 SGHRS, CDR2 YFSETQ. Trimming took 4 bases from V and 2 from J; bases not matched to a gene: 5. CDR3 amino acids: CASSEGTDQETQYF. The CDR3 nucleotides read TGCGCCAGCAGCGAAGGGACAGATCAAGAGACCCAGTACTTC.

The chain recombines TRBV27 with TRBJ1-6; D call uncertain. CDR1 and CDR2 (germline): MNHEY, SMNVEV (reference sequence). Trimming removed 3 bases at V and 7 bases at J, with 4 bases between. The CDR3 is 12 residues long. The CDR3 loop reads CASSFGNSPLHF. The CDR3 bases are TGTGCCAGCAGTTTCGGAAATTCACCCCTCCACTTT.

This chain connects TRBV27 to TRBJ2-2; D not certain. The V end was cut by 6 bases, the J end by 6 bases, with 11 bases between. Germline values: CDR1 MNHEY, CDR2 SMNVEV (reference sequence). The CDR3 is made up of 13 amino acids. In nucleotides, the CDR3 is TGTGCCAGCAGGACCCCAAAGTCCGGGGAGCTGTTTTTT. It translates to CASRTPKSGELFF.